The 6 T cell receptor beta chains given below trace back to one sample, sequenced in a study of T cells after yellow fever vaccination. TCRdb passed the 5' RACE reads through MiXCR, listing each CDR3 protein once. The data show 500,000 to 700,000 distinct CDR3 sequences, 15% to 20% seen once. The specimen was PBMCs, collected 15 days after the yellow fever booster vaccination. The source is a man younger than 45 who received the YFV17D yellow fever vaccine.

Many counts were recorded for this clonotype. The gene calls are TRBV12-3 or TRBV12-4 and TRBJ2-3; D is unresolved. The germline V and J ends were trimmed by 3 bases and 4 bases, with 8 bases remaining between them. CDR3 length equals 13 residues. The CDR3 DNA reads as TGTGCCAGCAGTTTTTTAGGCCCAGATACGCAGTATTTT. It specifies CASSFLGPDTQYF.

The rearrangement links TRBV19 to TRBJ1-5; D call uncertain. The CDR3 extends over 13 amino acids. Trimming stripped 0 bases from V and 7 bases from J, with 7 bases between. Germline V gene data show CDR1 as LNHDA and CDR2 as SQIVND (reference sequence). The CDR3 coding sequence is TGTGCCAGTAGTATAGACCGGGGACAGCCCCAGCATTTT. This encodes CASSIDRGQPQHF.

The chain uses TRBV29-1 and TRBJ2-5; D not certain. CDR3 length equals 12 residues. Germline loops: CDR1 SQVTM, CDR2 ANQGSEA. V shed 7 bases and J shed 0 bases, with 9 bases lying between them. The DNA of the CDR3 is TGCAGCGGGGCAGGACACCAAGAGACCCAGTACTTC. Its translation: CSGAGHQETQYF. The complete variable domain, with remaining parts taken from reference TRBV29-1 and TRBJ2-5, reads SAVISQKPSRDICQRGTSLTIQCQVDSQVTMMFWYRQQPGQSLTLIATANQGSEATYESGFVIDKFPISRPNLTFSTLTVSNMSPEDSSIYLCSGAGHQETQYFGPGTRLLVL.

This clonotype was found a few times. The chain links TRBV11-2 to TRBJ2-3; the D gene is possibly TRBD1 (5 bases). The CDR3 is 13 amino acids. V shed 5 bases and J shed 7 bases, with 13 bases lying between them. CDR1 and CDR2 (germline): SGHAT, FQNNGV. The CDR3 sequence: CASSQRGTYTQYF. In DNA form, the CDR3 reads TGTGCCAGCAGCCAAAGGGGTACATATACGCAGTATTTT.

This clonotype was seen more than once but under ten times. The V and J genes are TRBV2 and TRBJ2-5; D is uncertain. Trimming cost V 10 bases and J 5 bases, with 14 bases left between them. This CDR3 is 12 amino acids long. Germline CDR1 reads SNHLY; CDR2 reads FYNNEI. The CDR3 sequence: CATQRVLETQYF. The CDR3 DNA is TGTGCCACCCAACGGGTACTGGAGACCCAGTACTTC.

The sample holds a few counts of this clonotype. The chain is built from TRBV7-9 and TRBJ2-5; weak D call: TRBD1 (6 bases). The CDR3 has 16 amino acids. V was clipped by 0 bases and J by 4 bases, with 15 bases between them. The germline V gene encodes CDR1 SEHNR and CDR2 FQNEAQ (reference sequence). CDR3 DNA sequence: TGTGCCAGCAGCTTAGCCCCAGGGGCGGGTGGAGAGACCCAGTACTTC. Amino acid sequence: CASSLAPGAGGETQYF.